The present TCR beta chain was sequenced within a study of T cells after yellow fever vaccination. On the study more broadly: Libraries from low-cell-number fractions were prepared with the SMART-Seq v4 Ultra Low Input RNA kit. Study outcomes and limitations: Though weaker, the secondary response peaked faster, on day 5 versus 15. Abundant bulk-derived clonotypes could contaminate FACS-sorted repertoires. Most primary-vaccination clones reappeared after the booster (approximately 96% CD4, about 88% CD8).

This clonotype showed up just a few times. Its antigen is unknown. The CDR3 has 15 amino acids. Looked up from germline, CDR1 is SQVTM and CDR2 is ANQGSEA. V was shortened by 4 bases and J by 3 bases, with 18 bases between the two germline ends. TCRdb independently ran MiXCR on the 5' RACE reads; one entry per CDR3 protein. The table lists around 300,000 distinct CDR3 sequences, roughly 4.3% of them singletons. Source: PBMCs, taken 5 days after the yellow fever booster vaccination. This TCR was sampled from a man between 18 and 35 years old who received the YFV17D yellow fever vaccine. This chain connects TRBV29-1 to TRBJ2-5; D could derive from TRBD1 or TRBD2 (7 bases each). DNA of the CDR3: TGCAGCGTTGGGGAGGGCAGGGGGGTGAAAGAGACCCAGTACTTC. Translating gives CSVGEGRGVKETQYF.